These 26 T cell receptor beta chains originate from one sample sequenced in a study of molecular identifiers for immune sequencing clone quantification. TCRdb used MiXCR to reprocess the PCR reads, holding one entry per CDR3 protein. Of more than 300,000 distinct CDR3 sequences listed, over 20% are singletons. Sequencing used naive CD8+ T cells from blood, with Jurkat cell RNA spiked in. Subset noted: FACS-sorted CD8+CD4-CCR7+CD45RA+ naive T cells. The receptors were sampled from a human donor in good health. Some libraries in this study had Jurkat cell RNA spiked in.

As to this clonotype: A much larger clone lies a single base off, so this may be a read error. Because it lacks the conserved phenylalanine or tryptophan at the end, this CDR3 is likely a read error. The J gene is TRBJ2-3, the V gene TRBV7-6; D ambiguous. V was shortened by 4 bases and J by 4 bases, with 12 bases between the two germline ends. Germline CDR1 and CDR2: SGHVS and FNYEAQ. CDR3 length: 14 amino acids. The CDR3 loop reads CASSSYSGSDTQYL. For the CDR3, the DNA is TGTGCCAGCAGCTCCTACTCTGGGTCAGATACGCAGTATCTT.

This clonotype was observed a single time. This may be a read error, as it is one base from a much larger clone. The rearrangement links TRBV29-1 to TRBJ1-5, with D uncertain. Germline V gene lookup returns CDR1 SQVTM and CDR2 ANQGSEA. The CDR3 totals 13 residues. Trimming left V 8 bases short and J 6 bases short, with 17 bases between. The CDR3 is CSRDQPRGQPQHF. The DNA of the CDR3 is TGCAGCAGGGATCAGCCGCGGGGTCAGCCCCAGCATTTT.

This clonotype was seen repeatedly, ten times or more. The V and J genes are TRBV3-1 and TRBJ2-5; 8 nucleotides agree with TRBD1. Trimming took 0 bases from V and 5 from J; bases not matched to a gene: 8. This CDR3 comprises 16 residues. Germline values: CDR1 LGHDT, CDR2 YNNKEL (reference sequence). The CDR3 region has the DNA TGTGCCAGCAGCCAAGATGGCAGGGGGCGAAAGGAGACCCAGTACTTC. It encodes CASSQDGRGRKETQYF.

The table lists this clonotype with many counts. The chain couples TRBV7-9 to TRBJ2-2, with D unresolved. Trimming removed 0 bases at V and 2 bases at J, with 10 bases between. The CDR3 extends over 16 amino acids. CDR1 SEHNR and CDR2 FQNEAQ come from the germline V gene (reference sequence). The CDR3 DNA reads TGTGCCAGCAGCTTAGCACCGGCCCAAAACACCGGGGAGCTGTTTTTT. Its protein product is CASSLAPAQNTGELFF.

This clonotype was observed at least ten times. The J gene is TRBJ2-7, the V gene TRBV30, with a tentative D call TRBD2 (5 bases). The germline V gene has CDR1 GTSNPN and CDR2 SVGIG (reference sequence). V shed 0 bases and J shed 3 bases, with 15 bases lying between them. The CDR3 has 15 residues. CDR3 region: CAWSVLNPGGYEQYF. The CDR3 nucleotides read TGTGCCTGGAGTGTACTGAACCCAGGAGGCTACGAGCAGTACTTC. Complete variable domain (other parts from reference TRBV30 and TRBJ2-7): SQTIHQWPATLVQPVGSPLSLECTVEGTSNPNLYWYRQAAGRGLQLLFYSVGIGQISSEVPQNLSASRPQDRQFILSSKKLLLSDSGFYLCAWSVLNPGGYEQYFGPGTRLTVT.

Comments on this clonotype: Just one base apart from a much larger clone, this may be a read error. This chain connects TRBV2 to TRBJ2-7, with a tentative D call TRBD1 (5 bases). The CDR3 length is 13 residues. CDR1 is SNHLY, CDR2 FYNNEI, per germline. The CDR3 DNA sequence: TGTGCCAGCAAAGAAATAGGGGCCTACGAGCAGCACTTC. This codes for CASKEIGAYEQHF.

As for this clonotype: Germline and junction disagree at one end, which may indicate a read error. The chain links TRBV7-8 to TRBJ1-1; D gene unclear. The germline V gene encodes CDR1 SGHVS and CDR2 FQNEAQ. The CDR3 contains 13 residues. CDR3 residues: CASSLGTNTGAFF. The DNA of the CDR3 is TGTGCCAGCAGCTTAGGAACGAACACTGGAGCTTTCTTT.

Comment on this clonotype: This may come from a read error, since a much larger clone is one base off. V gene TRBV7-9 combines with J gene TRBJ1-5; a possible D gene is TRBD1 (5 bases). This CDR3 spans 16 amino acids. CDR1 SEHNR and CDR2 FQNEAQ come from the germline V gene (reference sequence). The CDR3 sequence is CASSLGEGTSNQLQHF. The CDR3 DNA follows: TGTGCCAGCAGCTTAGGAGAGGGGACGAGCAATCAGCTCCAGCATTTT. Supplemented by reference TRBV7-9 and TRBJ1-5, the full variable domain reads DTGVSQNPRHKITKRGQNVTFRCDPISEHNRLYWYRQTLGQGPEFLTYFQNEAQLEKSRLLSDRFSAERPKGSFSTLEIQRTEQGDSAMYLCASSLGEGTSNQLQHFGDGTRLSIL.

This clonotype was observed many times. This rearrangement joins TRBV2 to TRBJ2-3, with D perhaps TRBD1 or TRBD2 (10 bases each). The CDR3 spans 15 residues. V lost 10 bases and J 4 bases, leaving 21 bases between the germline ends. Germline values: CDR1 SNHLY, CDR2 FYNNEI. CDR3 amino acids: CATGQGGLASDTQYF. The CDR3 bases are TGTGCCACCGGACAGGGGGGACTAGCGTCAGATACGCAGTATTTT.

This clonotype was detected many times. The chain employs TRBV7-9 and TRBJ2-3, with D tentatively TRBD1 or TRBD2 (6 bases each). Germline-derived CDR1 and CDR2 are SEHNR and FQNEAQ (reference sequence). This CDR3 is built from 17 residues. The V end lost 3 bases, the J end lost 7 bases, and 23 bases lay between the germline ends. CDR3 residues: CASSFGGPPALKNTQYF. CDR3 sequence (DNA): TGTGCCAGCAGCTTTGGGGGGCCCCCCGCGCTAAAGAATACGCAGTATTTT. The entire variable domain, with the rest obtained from reference TRBV7-9 and TRBJ2-3, is as follows: DTGVSQNPRHKITKRGQNVTFRCDPISEHNRLYWYRQTLGQGPEFLTYFQNEAQLEKSRLLSDRFSAERPKGSFSTLEIQRTEQGDSAMYLCASSFGGPPALKNTQYFGPGTRLTVL.

This clonotype was counted many times. The chain has TRBV28 and TRBJ2-7; 11 bases agree with TRBD2. The trim removed 10 bases at V and 0 bases at J, leaving 11 bases unmatched. The CDR3 is 16 amino acids. Germline CDR1 and CDR2: MDHEN and SYDVKM. DNA for the CDR3: TGTGCCACCGGACTAGCGGGCCCAATTTTCTCCTACGAGCAGTACTTC. Translating it yields CATGLAGPIFSYEQYF.

This clonotype was recorded many times. The chain couples TRBV4-3 to TRBJ1-5; 8 bases agree with TRBD1. The CDR3 runs 17 residues. V shed 0 bases, J shed 2 bases, and the junction held 6 bases outside the gene matches. Germline V gene sequence: CDR1 LGHNA, CDR2 YSLEER. In DNA, the CDR3 is TGCGCCAGCAGCCAAGATCGGACAGGGATTGGCAATCAGCCCCAGCATTTT. As protein: CASSQDRTGIGNQPQHF.

With respect to this clonotype: A read error is likely, as this CDR3 ends without the conserved phenylalanine or tryptophan. This rearrangement joins TRBV6-2 or TRBV6-3 to TRBJ2-3; D is possibly TRBD1 (5 bases). Germline loops: CDR1 MNHEY, CDR2 SVGEGT. V lost 6 bases, J lost 0 bases, and 16 bases lay in between. There are 16 residues in the CDR3. DNA of the CDR3: TGTGCCAGCAGACAAAAGGGGCTTCGAAGCACAGATACGCAGTATTGT. It yields the protein CASRQKGLRSTDTQYC.

V and J are TRBV10-3 and TRBJ1-1; the D gene is possibly TRBD1 (6 bases). CDR3 length: 17 amino acids. Trimming cost V 0 bases and J 3 bases, with 17 bases left between them. CDR1 and CDR2 from the germline V gene are ENHRY and SYGVKD. DNA of the CDR3: TGTGCCATCAGTGAGTCGAGGGGGGGTCCTTCGGACACTGAAGCTTTCTTT. Encoded protein: CAISESRGGPSDTEAFF.

Worth noting for this clonotype: Possible read error: a much larger clone is one base away. The V call is TRBV4-3, the J call TRBJ2-1, with D maybe TRBD2 (5 bases). Germline assignment: CDR1 LGHNA and CDR2 YSLEER. This CDR3 is 16 amino acids long. The CDR3 region has the DNA TGCGCCAGCAGCCAAGTTACGGAGGCCCCCTACAATGAGCGGTTCTTC. This gives the protein CASSQVTEAPYNERFF.

There are many counts of this clonotype. The V call is TRBV5-4, the J call TRBJ1-1, with unresolved D. CDR3 length equals 14 residues. Germline V gene data show CDR1 as SGHNT and CDR2 as YYREEE (reference sequence). Trimming took 0 bases from V and 1 from J, leaving 7 bases between them. The DNA for the CDR3 is TGTGCCAGCAGCTTGGCGGACCAGAACACTGAAGCTTTCTTT. Its protein product is CASSLADQNTEAFF.

Comment on this clonotype: A much bigger clone sits one base away, suggesting this may be a read error. The genes are TRBV7-2 and TRBJ2-1; 9 bases match TRBD2. Looked up from germline, CDR1 is SGHTA and CDR2 is FQGNSA. The CDR3 covers 16 residues. V was clipped by 1 base and J by 4 bases; unmatched bases: 5. CDR3 nucleotide sequence: TGTGCCAGCAGCTTAGGAGGTAGCGGGGGTTACAATGAGCAGTTCTTC. As protein: CASSLGGSGGYNEQFF.

Remarks on this clonotype: Possible read error: a much larger clone is one base away. The J gene is TRBJ2-1, the V gene TRBV12-3 or TRBV12-4; 8 bases fit TRBD1. The CDR3 runs 14 residues. The CDR3 sequence is CASSRTGIYNERFF. Here the CDR3 DNA reads TGTGCCAGCAGCCGGACAGGGATCTACAATGAGCGGTTCTTC.

In the case of this clonotype: The junction does not match germline at one end; this may be a read error. The chain has TRBV19 and TRBJ1-4; possibly TRBD1 for D (5 bases). Looked up from germline, CDR1 is LNHDA and CDR2 is SQIVND (reference sequence). The CDR3 consists of 15 residues. CDR3 in DNA: TGTGCCAGTAGTCACACCGGGACCTCAAATGAAAAACTGGTTTTT. Translated, it gives CASSHTGTSNEKLVF.

The sample holds many counts of this clonotype. This sequence joins TRBV14 and TRBJ2-3, with unresolved D. Trimming removed 2 bases from V and 4 bases from J, with 7 bases in between. The CDR3 sequence is 13 residues long. Germline V gene lookup returns CDR1 SGHDN and CDR2 FVKESK. CDR3 amino acids: CASSQLGADTQYF. The CDR3 nucleotides read TGTGCCAGCAGCCAACTGGGCGCAGATACGCAGTATTTT.

This clonotype was counted between two and nine times. This sequence joins TRBV20-1 and TRBJ1-3; possibly TRBD1 for D (5 bases). Germline lookup yields CDR1 DFQATT and CDR2 SNEGSKA (reference sequence). The CDR3 sequence is 16 residues long. Trimming stripped 7 bases from V and 1 base from J, with 20 bases between. The CDR3 protein is CSVTPGPAGSGNTIYF. The CDR3, as DNA: TGCAGTGTTACGCCGGGGCCTGCAGGTTCTGGAAACACCATATATTTT.

This clonotype was detected many times. This chain uses TRBV19 with TRBJ1-2, with TRBD1 matching over 7 bases. With V trimmed by 2 bases and J by 8 bases, 14 bases remained unmatched. This CDR3 comprises 16 residues. Germline loops: CDR1 LNHDA, CDR2 SQIVND (reference sequence). CDR3 nucleotides: TGTGCCAGTAGTATAAACCCCTGGGCAGGGGGTATCGGCTACACCTTC. It translates to CASSINPWAGGIGYTF.

This clonotype was recorded at least ten times. The chain joins TRBV4-1 to TRBJ2-7, with D perhaps TRBD2 (6 bases). Germline V gives CDR1 MGHRA, CDR2 YSYEKL. The CDR3 consists of 13 residues. The V and J ends lost 3 bases and 3 bases respectively, with 9 bases between them. CDR3 in DNA: TGCGCCAGCAGCCACGGAGGGGACTACGAGCAGTACTTC. This codes for CASSHGGDYEQYF.

The chain links TRBV7-9 to TRBJ2-3, with a weak D call TRBD2 (6 bases). The ends were cut back, 5 bases at V and 3 bases at J, with 18 bases in the middle. The CDR3 runs to 16 residues. Germline-derived CDR1 and CDR2 are SEHNR and FQNEAQ (reference sequence). CDR3 sequence (DNA): TGTGCCAGCAGCCCCCTCGGGGGAGTGGGAACAGATACGCAGTATTTT. It yields the protein CASSPLGGVGTDTQYF.

This clonotype was seen many times. This chain links TRBV5-1 with TRBJ2-2, with 7 bases fitting TRBD1. Germline assignment: CDR1 SGHRS and CDR2 YFSETQ. The CDR3 runs 16 residues. J lost 6 bases, V lost 0 bases, and 8 bases had no gene match. DNA for the CDR3: TGCGCCAGCAGCTTGGGTTGGACAGGAAATTCCGGGGAGCTGTTTTTT. Translating gives CASSLGWTGNSGELFF. The full variable domain, its missing parts supplied by reference TRBV5-1 and TRBJ2-2, is KAGVTQTPRYLIKTRGQQVTLSCSPISGHRSVSWYQQTPGQGLQFLFEYFSETQRNKGNFPGRFSGRQFSNSRSEMNVSTLELGDSALYLCASSLGWTGNSGELFFGEGSRLTVL.

This clonotype was found many times. The chain joins TRBV20-1 to TRBJ1-4; D not resolved. This CDR3 is 15 amino acids long. Trimming stripped 3 bases from V and 0 bases from J, with 11 bases between. Per the germline V gene, CDR1 is DFQATT and CDR2 is SNEGSKA (reference sequence). The CDR3 spells CSASDPYATNEKLFF. CDR3 nucleotides: TGCAGTGCTAGCGACCCCTATGCAACTAATGAAAAACTGTTTTTT.